This T cell receptor (beta chain) was obtained from a study of Ad26.COV2.S vaccination and SARS-CoV-2 variants. Overall study context: The donor participated in the COV1001 trial, in its Ad26.COV2.S arm.

Of note for this clone: Its antigen is unidentified.

Points from the study as a whole: Once vaccination had occurred, spike-specific CD8+ and CD4+ T cell responses reportedly showed substantial breadth.

The V gene's germline CDR1 is SGHNT and CDR2 YYREEE (reference sequence). Losses at the gene ends were 5 bases for V and 3 bases for J; bases not matched to a gene: 12. The CDR3 totals 17 residues. The repertoire was sequenced with immunoSEQ multiplex PCR; TCRdb's copy has only in-frame clones and lacks some. Of around 320,000 clones listed, around 84% are singletons. As for treatment: around 19 received Ad26.COV2.S at low or high dose, single or two shots; five or six received placebo; per-sample allocation not given. Specimens were obtained on day 63 following the first vaccine or placebo injection.

This rearrangement joins TRBV5-4 to TRBJ2-2, with 8 bases aligning to TRBD2. Here the sequenced sample was peripheral blood, taken in a trial of Ad26.COV2.S vaccine versus placebo. This clonotype originated in a person aged 18-60 years who received the Ad26.COV2.S COVID-19 vaccine or a placebo. Written as DNA, the CDR3 is TGTGCCAGCAGGCCGATAGGCAGCGGGGGCTACACCGGGGAGCTGTTTTTT. It translates to CASRPIGSGGYTGELFF. Full variable domain (outside the CDR3, taken from reference TRBV5-4 and TRBJ2-2): ETGVTQSPTHLIKTRGQQVTLRCSSQSGHNTVSWYQQALGQGPQFIFQYYREEENGRGNFPPRFSGLQFPNYSSELNVNALELDDSALYLCASRPIGSGGYTGELFFGEGSRLTVL.